Included here is one TCR beta chain sequence, with context. What it recognizes is unknown. The data stem from a study of T cells expressing NK-cell markers. Looking at the study overall: According to the study, TCR beta repertoires originated from sorted CD3+CD56+NKG2C+, CD3+CD56+NKG2C- and CD3+CD56-NKG2C+ T cells. Broader study findings: Leadership of the CD3+CD56-NKG2C+ fraction also belonged to these clonotypes in a handful of donors.

The CDR3 consists of 14 residues. The V gene's germline CDR1 is SGHTA and CDR2 FQGNSA. After re-calling the 5' RACE reads, TCRdb lists one entry per CDR3 protein, DNA absent. Reported are roughly 350,000 distinct CDR3 sequences; the ten largest clones contain roughly 5.2%. This receptor was identified in a man aged 18-75 years in good health. The V call is TRBV7-2, the J call TRBJ2-7; TCRdb reports TRBD1, a call that lacks DNA to check it against. Sequenced material: blood T cells: a sorted CD56 or NKG2C T cell subset, CD4+ or CD8+ T cells, or bulk PBMC T cells (not recorded which). CDR3 protein: CASSPRQGATEQYF.